This T cell receptor beta chain was captured in a study of T cells in Graves' hyperthyroidism and ophthalmopathy. Study findings and constraints: Prediction of ophthalmopathy progression came a median around 7.1 months pre-onset.

Among the patients, aged 18 to 65, hyperthyroidism was newly diagnosed and had lasted under 2 months. Diagnosis rested on symptoms, serum thyroxine and TRAb, thyroid ultrasound, and orbital computed tomography. There are 14 residues in the CDR3. V was cut by 1 base and J by 0 bases, with 4 bases left in between. CDR1 and CDR2 (germline): SGHTA, FQGNSA. This clonotype was seen at least ten times. The antigen remains unidentified. Amplification targeted TCR beta CDR3 regions from RNA transcripts. The study used the HTBI primer set for a first-round RT-PCR of the TCR CDR3. TCRdb called the multiplex PCR reads again in MiXCR, with one record for every CDR3 protein. The data show over 250,000 distinct CDR3 sequences, approximately 26% seen once.

The chain is built from TRBV7-2 and TRBJ1-5; D is unresolved. The sequencing sample was made of blood. The receptor was isolated from a man aged 35 to 55 with Graves' hyperthyroidism that later progressed to Graves' ophthalmopathy. Written as DNA, the CDR3 is TGTGCCAGCAGCTTAGGTGTTAGCAATCAGCCCCAGCATTTT. This encodes CASSLGVSNQPQHF.